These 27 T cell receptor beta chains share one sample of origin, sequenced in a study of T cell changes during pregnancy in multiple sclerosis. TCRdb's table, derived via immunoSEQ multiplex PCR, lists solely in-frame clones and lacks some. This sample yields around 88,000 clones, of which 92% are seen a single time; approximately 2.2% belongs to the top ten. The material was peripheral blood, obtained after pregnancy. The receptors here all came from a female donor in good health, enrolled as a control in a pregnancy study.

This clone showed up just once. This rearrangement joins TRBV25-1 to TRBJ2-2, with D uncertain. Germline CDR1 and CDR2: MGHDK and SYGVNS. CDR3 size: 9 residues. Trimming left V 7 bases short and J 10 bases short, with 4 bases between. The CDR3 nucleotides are TGTGCCAGCACGTCGGAGCTGTTTTTT. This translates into CASTSELFF.

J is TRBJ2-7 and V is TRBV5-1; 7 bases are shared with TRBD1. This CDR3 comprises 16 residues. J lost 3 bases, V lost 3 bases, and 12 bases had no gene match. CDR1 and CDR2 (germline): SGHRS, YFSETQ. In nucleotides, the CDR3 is TGCGCCAGCAGCTCAGACAGGGATATATTCGGCTACGAGCAGTACTTC. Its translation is CASSSDRDIFGYEQYF.

The CDR3 sequence: CASSLSAAGDGEQFF. CDR3 DNA sequence: TGCGCCAGCAGCTTGTCAGCGGCGGGGGACGGTGAGCAGTTCTTC. The genes are TRBV5-1 and TRBJ2-1; TRBD2 matches 7 bases. Germline values: CDR1 SGHRS, CDR2 YFSETQ. V lost 1 base, J lost 9 bases, and 10 bases stayed unmatched. This CDR3 region has 15 residues.

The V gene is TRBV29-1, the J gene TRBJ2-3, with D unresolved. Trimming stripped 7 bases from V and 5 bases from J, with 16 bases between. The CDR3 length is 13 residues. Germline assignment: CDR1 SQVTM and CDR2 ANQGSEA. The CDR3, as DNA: TGCAGCGCTGATGCCTACGGTGGAGATACGCAGTATTTT. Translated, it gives CSADAYGGDTQYF.

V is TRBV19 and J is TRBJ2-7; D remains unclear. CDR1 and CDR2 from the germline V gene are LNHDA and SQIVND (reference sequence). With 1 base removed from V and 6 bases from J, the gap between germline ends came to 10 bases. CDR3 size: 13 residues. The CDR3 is CASSIGILREQYF. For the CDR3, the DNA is TGTGCCAGTAGTATAGGAATACTCCGCGAGCAGTACTTC.

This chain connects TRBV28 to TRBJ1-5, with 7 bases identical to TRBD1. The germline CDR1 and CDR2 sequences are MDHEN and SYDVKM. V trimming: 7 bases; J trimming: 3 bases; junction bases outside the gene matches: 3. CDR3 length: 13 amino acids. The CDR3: CASKTGVNQPQHF. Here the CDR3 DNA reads TGTGCCAGCAAAACAGGGGTCAATCAGCCCCAGCATTTT.

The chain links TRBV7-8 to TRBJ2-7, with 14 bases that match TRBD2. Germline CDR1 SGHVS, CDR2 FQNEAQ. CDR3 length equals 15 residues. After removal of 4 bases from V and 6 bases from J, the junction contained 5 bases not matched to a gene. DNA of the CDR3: TGTGCCAGCAGCTCGCCGACTAGCGGGAGGGGCGAGCAGTACTTC. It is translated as CASSSPTSGRGEQYF.

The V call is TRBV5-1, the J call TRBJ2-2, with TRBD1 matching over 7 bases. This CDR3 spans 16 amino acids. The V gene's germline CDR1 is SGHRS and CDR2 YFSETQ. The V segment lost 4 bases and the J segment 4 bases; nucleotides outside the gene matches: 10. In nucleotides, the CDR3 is TGCGCCAGCAGCACACGGACAGGAAGGAGCACCGGGGAGCTGTTTTTT. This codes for CASSTRTGRSTGELFF.

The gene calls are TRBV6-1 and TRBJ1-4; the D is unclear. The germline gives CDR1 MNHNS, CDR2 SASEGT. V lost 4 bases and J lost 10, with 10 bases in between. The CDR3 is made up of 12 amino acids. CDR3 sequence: CASSASRLKLFF. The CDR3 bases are TGTGCCAGCAGTGCGTCCCGGTTAAAACTGTTTTTT.

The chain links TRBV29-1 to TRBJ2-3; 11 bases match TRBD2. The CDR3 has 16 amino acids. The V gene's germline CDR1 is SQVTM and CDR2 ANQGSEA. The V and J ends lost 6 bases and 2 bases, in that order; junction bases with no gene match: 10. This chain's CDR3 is CSVKPPGLAATDTQYF. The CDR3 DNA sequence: TGCAGCGTGAAGCCCCCGGGACTAGCGGCCACAGATACGCAGTATTTT.

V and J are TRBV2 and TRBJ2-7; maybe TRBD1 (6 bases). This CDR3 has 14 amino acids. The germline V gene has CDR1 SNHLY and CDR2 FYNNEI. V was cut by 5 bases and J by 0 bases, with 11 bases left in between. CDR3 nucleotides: TGTGCCAGCAGTTTGGACAGCTACTCCTACGAGCAGTACTTC. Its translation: CASSLDSYSYEQYF.

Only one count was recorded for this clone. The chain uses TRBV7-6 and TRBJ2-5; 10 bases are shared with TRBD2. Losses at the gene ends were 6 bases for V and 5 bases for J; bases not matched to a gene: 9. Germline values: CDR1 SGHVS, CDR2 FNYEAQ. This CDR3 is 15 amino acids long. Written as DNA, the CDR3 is TGTGCCAGCAGTTCTAGCGGGAGTTTGGGGGAGACCCAGTACTTC. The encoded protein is CASSSSGSLGETQYF.

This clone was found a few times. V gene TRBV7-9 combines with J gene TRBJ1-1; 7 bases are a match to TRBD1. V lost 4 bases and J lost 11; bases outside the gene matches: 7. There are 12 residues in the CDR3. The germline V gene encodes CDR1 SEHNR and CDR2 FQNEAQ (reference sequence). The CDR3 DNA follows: TGTGCCAGCAGCTCTGGACAGGTTAACGCTTTCTTT. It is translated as CASSSGQVNAFF.

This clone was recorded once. CDR3: CASSIFESYYGYTF. The CDR3 DNA reads as TGTGCCAGTAGTATATTTGAGTCCTACTATGGCTACACCTTC. The rearrangement links TRBV19 to TRBJ1-2; D is unclear. The CDR3 has 14 residues. Deletions cut 2 bases from V and 3 bases from J, with 10 bases between. The germline V gene encodes CDR1 LNHDA and CDR2 SQIVND (reference sequence).

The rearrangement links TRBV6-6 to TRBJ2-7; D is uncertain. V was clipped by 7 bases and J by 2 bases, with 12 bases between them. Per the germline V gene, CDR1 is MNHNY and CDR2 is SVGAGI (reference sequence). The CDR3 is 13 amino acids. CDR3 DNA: TGTGCCAGCACCCCTGCTACGACCTACGAGCAGTACTTC. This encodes CASTPATTYEQYF.

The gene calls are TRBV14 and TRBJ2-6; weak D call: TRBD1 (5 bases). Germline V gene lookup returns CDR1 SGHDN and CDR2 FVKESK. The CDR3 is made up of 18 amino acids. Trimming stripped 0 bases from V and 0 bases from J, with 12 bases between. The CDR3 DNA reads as TGTGCCAGCAGCCAAGAAGGGGCATTTTTCTCTGGGGCCAACGTCCTGACTTTC. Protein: CASSQEGAFFSGANVLTF.

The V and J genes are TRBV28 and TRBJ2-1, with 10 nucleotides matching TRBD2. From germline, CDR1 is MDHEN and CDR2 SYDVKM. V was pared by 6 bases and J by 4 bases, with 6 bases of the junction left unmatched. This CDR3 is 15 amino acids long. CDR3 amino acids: CASSSAGGGYNEQFF. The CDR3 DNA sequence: TGTGCCAGCAGCTCAGCGGGAGGGGGGTACAATGAGCAGTTCTTC. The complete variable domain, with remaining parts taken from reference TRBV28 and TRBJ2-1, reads DVKVTQSSRYLVKRTGEKVFLECVQDMDHENMFWYRQDPGLGLRLIYFSYDVKMKEKGDIPEGYSVSREKKERFSLILESASTNQTSMYLCASSSAGGGYNEQFFGPGTRLTVL.

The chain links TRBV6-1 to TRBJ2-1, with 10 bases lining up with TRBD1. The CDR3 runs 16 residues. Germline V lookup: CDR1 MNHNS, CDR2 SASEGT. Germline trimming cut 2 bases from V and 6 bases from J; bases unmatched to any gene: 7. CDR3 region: CASSEQPGQGINEQFF. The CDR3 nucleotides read TGTGCCAGCAGTGAACAGCCGGGACAGGGGATCAATGAGCAGTTCTTC.

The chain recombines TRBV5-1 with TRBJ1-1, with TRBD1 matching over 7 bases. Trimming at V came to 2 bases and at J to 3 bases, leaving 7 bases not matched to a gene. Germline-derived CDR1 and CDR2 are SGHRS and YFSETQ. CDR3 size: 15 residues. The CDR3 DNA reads TGCGCCAGCAGCTTACTAGGGACAGCTGACACTGAAGCTTTCTTT. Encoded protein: CASSLLGTADTEAFF.

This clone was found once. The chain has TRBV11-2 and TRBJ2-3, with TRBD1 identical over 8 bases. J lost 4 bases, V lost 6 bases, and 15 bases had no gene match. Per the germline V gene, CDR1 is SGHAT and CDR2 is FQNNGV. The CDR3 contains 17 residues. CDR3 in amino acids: CASRKPPGQDFSDTQYF. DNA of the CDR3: TGTGCCAGCAGAAAACCGCCGGGACAGGATTTCTCAGATACGCAGTATTTT.

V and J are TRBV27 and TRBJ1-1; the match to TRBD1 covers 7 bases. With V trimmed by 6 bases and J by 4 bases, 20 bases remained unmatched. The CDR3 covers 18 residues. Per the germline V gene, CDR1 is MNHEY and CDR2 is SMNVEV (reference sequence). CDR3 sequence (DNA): TGTGCCAGCAGCCGGTCGTTCATAGCAGGGGGAATGCTCACTGAAGCTTTCTTT. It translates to CASSRSFIAGGMLTEAFF.

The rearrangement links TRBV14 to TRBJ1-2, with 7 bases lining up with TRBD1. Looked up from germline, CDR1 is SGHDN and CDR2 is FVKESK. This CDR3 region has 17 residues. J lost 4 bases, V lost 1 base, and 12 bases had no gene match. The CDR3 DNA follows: TGTGCCAGCAGCCAAGTCGATCCAGGGAGGACAGGCTATGGCTACACCTTC. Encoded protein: CASSQVDPGRTGYGYTF.

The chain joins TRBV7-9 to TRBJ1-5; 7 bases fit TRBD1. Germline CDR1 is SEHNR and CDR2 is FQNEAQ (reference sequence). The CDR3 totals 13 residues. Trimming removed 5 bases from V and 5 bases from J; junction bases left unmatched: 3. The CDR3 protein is CASSQGQDQPQHF. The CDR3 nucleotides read TGTGCCAGCAGCCAAGGACAGGATCAGCCCCAGCATTTT.

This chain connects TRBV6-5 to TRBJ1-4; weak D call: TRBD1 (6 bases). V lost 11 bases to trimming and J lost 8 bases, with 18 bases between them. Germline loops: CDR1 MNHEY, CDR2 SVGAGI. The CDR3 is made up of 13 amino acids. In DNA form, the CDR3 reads TGTGCCGCGAGAAACAGGGTGGGCGAAAAACTGTTTTTT. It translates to CAARNRVGEKLFF.

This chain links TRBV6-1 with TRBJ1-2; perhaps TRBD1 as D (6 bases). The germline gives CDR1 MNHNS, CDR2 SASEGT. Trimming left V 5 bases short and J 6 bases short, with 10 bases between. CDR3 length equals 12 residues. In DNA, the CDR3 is TGTGCCAGCAGTAAATACAGGGATGGCTACACCTTC. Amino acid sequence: CASSKYRDGYTF.

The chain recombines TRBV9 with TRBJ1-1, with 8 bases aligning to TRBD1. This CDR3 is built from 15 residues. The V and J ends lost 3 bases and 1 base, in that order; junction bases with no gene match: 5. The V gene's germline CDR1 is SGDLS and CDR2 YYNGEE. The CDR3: CASSATGEENTEAFF. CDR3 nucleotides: TGTGCCAGCAGCGCGACAGGGGAGGAGAACACTGAAGCTTTCTTT.

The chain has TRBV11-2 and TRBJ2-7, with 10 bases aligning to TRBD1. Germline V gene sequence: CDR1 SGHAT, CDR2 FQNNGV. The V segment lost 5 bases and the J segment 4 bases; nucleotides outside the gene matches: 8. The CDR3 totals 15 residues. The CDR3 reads CASSTLTGGLYEQYF. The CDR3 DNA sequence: TGTGCCAGCAGCACCTTGACAGGGGGCTTATACGAGCAGTACTTC.